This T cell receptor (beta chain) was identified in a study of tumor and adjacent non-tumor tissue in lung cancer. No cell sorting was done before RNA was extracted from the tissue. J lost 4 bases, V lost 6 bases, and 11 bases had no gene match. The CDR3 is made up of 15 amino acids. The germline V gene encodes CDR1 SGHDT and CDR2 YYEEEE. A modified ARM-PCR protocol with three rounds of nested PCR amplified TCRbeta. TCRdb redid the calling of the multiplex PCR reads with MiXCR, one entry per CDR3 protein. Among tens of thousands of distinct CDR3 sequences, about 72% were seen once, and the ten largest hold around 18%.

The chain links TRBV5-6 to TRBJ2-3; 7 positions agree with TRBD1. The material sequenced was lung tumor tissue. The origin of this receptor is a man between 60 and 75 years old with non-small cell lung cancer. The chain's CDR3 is CASNWRGGHADTQYF. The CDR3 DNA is TGTGCCAGCAACTGGAGAGGGGGCCATGCAGATACGCAGTATTTT.